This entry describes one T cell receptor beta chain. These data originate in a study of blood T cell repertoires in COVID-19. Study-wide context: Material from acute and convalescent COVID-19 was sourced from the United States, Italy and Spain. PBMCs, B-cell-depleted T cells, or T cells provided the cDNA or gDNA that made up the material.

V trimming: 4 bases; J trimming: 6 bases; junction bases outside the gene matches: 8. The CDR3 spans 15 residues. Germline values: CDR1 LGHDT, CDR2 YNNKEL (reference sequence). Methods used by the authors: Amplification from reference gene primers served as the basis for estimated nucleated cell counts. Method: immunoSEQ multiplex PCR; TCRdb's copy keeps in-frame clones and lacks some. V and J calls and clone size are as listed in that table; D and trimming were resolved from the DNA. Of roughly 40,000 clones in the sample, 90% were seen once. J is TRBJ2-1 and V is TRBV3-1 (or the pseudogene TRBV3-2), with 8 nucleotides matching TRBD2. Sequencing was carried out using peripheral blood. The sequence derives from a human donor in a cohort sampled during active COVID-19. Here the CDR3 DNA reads TGTGCCAGCAGCCGGGCCAGCGGGGGTGGCAATGAGCAGTTCTTC. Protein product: CASSRASGGGNEQFF.